This T cell receptor (beta chain) emerged from a study of shared clonotypes between healthy human individuals. Trimming took 8 bases from V and 5 from J; bases not matched to a gene: 10. The CDR3 is 15 amino acids. CDR1 is MDHEN and CDR2 is SYDVKM in the germline V gene. Details on this clone: The antigen is unknown.

General study results and limits: Depth was large, yet rarefaction showed that sorted-subset sequencing was incomplete.

Data came from immunoSEQ multiplex PCR; TCRdb stores just in-frame clones and leaves some out. The table lists approximately 1.5 million clones, 95% to 99% of them singletons, with approximately 0.44% in the top ten. This chain uses TRBV28 with TRBJ1-4; TRBD1 matches at 8 bases. Sequenced input: naive CD4+ T cells sorted from blood. As for subset: CD45RA+ positively selected. The TCR sequence derives from a man aged 30 to 39 in good health. CDR3 region: CASGGRRTGNEKLFF. The CDR3 nucleotides are TGTGCCAGCGGGGGTCGGAGGACAGGGAATGAAAAACTGTTTTTT.